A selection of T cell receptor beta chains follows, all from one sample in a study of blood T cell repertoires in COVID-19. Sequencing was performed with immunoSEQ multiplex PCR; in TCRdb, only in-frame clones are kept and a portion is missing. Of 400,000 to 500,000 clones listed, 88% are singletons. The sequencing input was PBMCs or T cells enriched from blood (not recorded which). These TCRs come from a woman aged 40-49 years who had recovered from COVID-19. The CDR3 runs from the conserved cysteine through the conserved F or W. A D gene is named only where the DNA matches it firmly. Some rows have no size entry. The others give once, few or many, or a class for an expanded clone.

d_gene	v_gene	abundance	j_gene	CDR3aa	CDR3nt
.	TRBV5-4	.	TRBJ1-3	CASSPNLHSTRDSSSQYF	TGTGCCAGCAGCCCAAACCTTCACTCAACTCGTGATTCCTCTTCTCAATATTTT
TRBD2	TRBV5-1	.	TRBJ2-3	CASSPSGIQGDTQYF	TGCGCCAGCAGCCCCAGCGGGATTCAGGGAGATACGCAGTATTTT
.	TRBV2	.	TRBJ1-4	CASSEGGANEKLFF	TGTGCCAGCAGTGAGGGGGGTGCTAATGAAAAACTGTTTTTT
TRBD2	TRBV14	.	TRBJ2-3	CASSPLAGGSPDTQYF	TGTGCCAGCAGCCCTCTAGCGGGAGGATCGCCGGATACGCAGTATTTT
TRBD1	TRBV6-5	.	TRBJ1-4	CASRGGTGEKLFF	TGTGCCAGCAGAGGAGGGACAGGCGAAAAACTGTTTTTT
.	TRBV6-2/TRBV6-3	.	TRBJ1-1	CASSDSSPRTEAFF	TGTGCCAGCAGTGACAGTTCACCCCGCACTGAAGCTTTCTTT
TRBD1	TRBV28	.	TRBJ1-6	CASRKLGGQGWSPLHF	TGTGCCAGCAGGAAATTAGGGGGACAGGGTTGGTCACCCCTCCACTTT
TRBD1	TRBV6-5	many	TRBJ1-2	CASSRTGGGSGYTF	TGTGCCAGCAGCCGAACAGGGGGAGGTTCTGGCTACACCTTC
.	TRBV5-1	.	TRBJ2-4	CASSLDQGRGNIQYF	TGCGCCAGCAGCTTAGACCAGGGAAGGGGGAACATTCAGTACTTC
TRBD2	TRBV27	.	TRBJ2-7	CATAPWREGLFEQYF	TGTGCCACTGCCCCGTGGCGGGAGGGCCTATTTGAGCAGTACTTC
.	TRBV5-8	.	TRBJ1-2	CASSYKTDRYGYTF	TGTGCCAGCAGCTACAAGACAGACCGCTATGGCTACACCTTC
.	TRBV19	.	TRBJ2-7	CASRTQRASSYEQYF	TGTGCCAGTAGGACCCAGCGGGCAAGCTCCTACGAGCAGTACTTC
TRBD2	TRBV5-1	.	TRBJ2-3	CASSFIAGGPDTQYF	TGCGCCAGCAGCTTCATAGCGGGAGGTCCAGATACGCAGTATTTT
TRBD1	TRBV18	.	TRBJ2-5	CASSPTGRKETQYF	TGTGCCAGCTCACCGACAGGGCGCAAAGAGACCCAGTACTTC
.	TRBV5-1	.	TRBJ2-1	CASSPDYAYNEQFF	TGCGCCAGCAGCCCTGACTACGCGTACAATGAGCAGTTCTTC
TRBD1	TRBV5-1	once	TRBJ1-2	CASSAGGQGYGYTF	TGCGCCAGCAGCGCCGGGGGACAGGGTTATGGCTACACCTTC
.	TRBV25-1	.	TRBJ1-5	CASRGQFDQPQHF	TGTGCCAGTCGCGGACAGTTTGATCAGCCCCAGCATTTT
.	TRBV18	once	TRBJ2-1	CASSPGAGGNEQFF	TGTGCCAGCTCACCAGGGGCAGGGGGGAATGAGCAGTTCTTC
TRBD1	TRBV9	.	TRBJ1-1	CASSATGGVSAEAFF	TGTGCCAGCAGCGCGACAGGGGGCGTCTCTGCTGAAGCTTTCTTT
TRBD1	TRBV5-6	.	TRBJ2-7	CASSWGQAYEQYF	TGTGCCAGCAGCTGGGGACAGGCCTACGAGCAGTACTTC
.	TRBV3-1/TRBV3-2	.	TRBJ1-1	CASSQRGRDTEAFF	TGTGCCAGCAGCCAAAGGGGTCGGGACACTGAAGCTTTCTTT
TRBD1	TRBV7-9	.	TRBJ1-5	CASSYTGDGQPQHF	TGTGCCAGCAGCTACACAGGGGATGGACAGCCCCAGCATTTT
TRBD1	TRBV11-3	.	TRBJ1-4	CASSLLEQGGEKLFF	TGTGCCAGCAGCTTATTGGAACAGGGGGGCGAAAAACTGTTTTTT
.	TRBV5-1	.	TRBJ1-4	CASSSAGTSNEKLFF	TGCGCCAGCAGCTCAGCCGGGACTTCAAATGAAAAACTGTTTTTT
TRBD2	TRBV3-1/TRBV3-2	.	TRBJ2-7	CASSKKSGRLYEQYF	TGTGCCAGCAGCAAGAAAAGCGGGAGGCTTTACGAGCAGTACTTC
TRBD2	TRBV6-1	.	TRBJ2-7	CASSENLSGFSSYEQYF	TGTGCCAGCAGTGAGAATCTTAGCGGGTTTAGCTCCTACGAGCAGTACTTC
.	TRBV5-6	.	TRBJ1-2	CASSLARQLIYGYTF	TGTGCCAGCAGCTTGGCGAGGCAGCTCATCTATGGCTACACCTTC
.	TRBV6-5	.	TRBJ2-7	CASRAGIPSYEQYF	TGTGCCAGCCGCGCGGGGATCCCCTCCTACGAGCAGTACTTC
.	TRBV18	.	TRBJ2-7	CASSPRAGTGYEQYF	TGTGCCAGCTCACCAAGAGCCGGGACTGGGTACGAGCAGTACTTC
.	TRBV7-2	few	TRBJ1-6	CASSLDRPQYNSPLHF	TGTGCCAGCAGCTTAGACAGACCACAATATAATTCACCCCTCCACTTT
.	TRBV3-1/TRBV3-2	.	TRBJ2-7	CASSQGMQEQYF	TGTGCCAGCAGCCAAGGTATGCAGGAGCAGTACTTC
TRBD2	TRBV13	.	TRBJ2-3	CASSTGGHGDTQYF	TGTGCCAGCAGCACGGGGGGGCATGGAGATACGCAGTATTTT
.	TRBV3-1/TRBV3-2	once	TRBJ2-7	CASSLMGGLAYEQYF	TGTGCCAGCAGCCTGATGGGGGGGCTGGCCTACGAGCAGTACTTC
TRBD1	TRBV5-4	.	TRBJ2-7	CASSLLGTDSYEQYF	TGTGCCAGCAGCTTGCTGGGGACAGACTCCTACGAGCAGTACTTC
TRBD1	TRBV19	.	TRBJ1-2	CASSIVLGQGAGYTF	TGTGCCAGTAGTATAGTGCTGGGACAGGGTGCTGGCTACACCTTC
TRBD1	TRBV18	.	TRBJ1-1	CASSRTGDGNTEAFF	TGTGCCAGCTCACGGACAGGGGACGGGAACACTGAAGCTTTCTTT
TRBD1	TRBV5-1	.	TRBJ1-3	CASSFGQGARGNTIYF	TGCGCCAGCAGCTTCGGACAGGGGGCAAGGGGAAACACCATATATTTT
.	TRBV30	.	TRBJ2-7	CAWSQGYEQYF	TGTGCCTGGAGTCAGGGATACGAGCAGTACTTC
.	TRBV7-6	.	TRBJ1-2	CASTLGANYGYTF	TGTGCCAGCACCCTAGGGGCTAATTATGGCTACACCTTC
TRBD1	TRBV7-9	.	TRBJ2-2	CASSLGQGTGELFF	TGTGCCAGCAGCTTAGGACAGGGAACCGGGGAGCTGTTTTTT
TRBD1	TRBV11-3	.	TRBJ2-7	CASSSQGQGDEQYF	TGTGCCAGCAGCTCCCAGGGTCAGGGGGACGAGCAGTACTTC
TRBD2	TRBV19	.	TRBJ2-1	CASSSPPGGSSYNEQFF	TGTGCCAGTAGTTCCCCACCAGGCGGGAGCTCCTACAATGAGCAGTTCTTC
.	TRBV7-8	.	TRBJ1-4	CASSPDYAATNEKLFF	TGTGCCAGCAGCCCCGACTACGCTGCAACTAATGAAAAACTGTTTTTT
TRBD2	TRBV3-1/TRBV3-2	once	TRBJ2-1	CASSPGTSGYNEQFF	TGTGCCAGCAGCCCCGGGACTAGCGGGTACAATGAGCAGTTCTTC
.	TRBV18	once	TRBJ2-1	CASSPPRQLPNEQFF	TGTGCCAGCTCACCACCGAGGCAGCTACCCAATGAGCAGTTCTTC
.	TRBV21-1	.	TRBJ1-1	CASREWTRIGSGTEAFF	TGTGCCAGCAGAGAGTGGACCAGGATTGGCTCGGGGACTGAAGCTTTCTTT
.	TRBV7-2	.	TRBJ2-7	CASSPLGHEQYF	TGTGCCAGCAGCCCCCTTGGCCACGAGCAGTACTTC
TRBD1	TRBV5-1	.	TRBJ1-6	CASSLAPRRDRNSPLHF	TGCGCCAGCAGCTTGGCCCCTCGCCGGGACAGAAATTCACCCCTCCACTTT
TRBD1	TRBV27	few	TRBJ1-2	CASSLSKGGASGYTF	TGTGCCAGCAGTTTATCGAAAGGGGGCGCAAGTGGCTACACCTTC
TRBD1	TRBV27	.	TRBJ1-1	CASRSRGRTEAFF	TGTGCCAGCAGATCCAGGGGGCGGACTGAAGCTTTCTTT
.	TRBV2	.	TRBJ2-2	CASRIRGHTGELFF	TGTGCCAGCAGGATCAGGGGTCACACCGGGGAGCTGTTTTTT
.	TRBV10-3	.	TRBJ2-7	CAIGLSYEQYF	TGTGCCATCGGACTCTCCTACGAGCAGTACTTC